The sequence of this T cell receptor (beta chain) was determined in a study of identical twins. Addition of a universal primer site occurred through template switching, and cDNA carried unique molecular identifiers. TCRdb re-called the 5' RACE reads through MiXCR, storing one row per CDR3 protein. The sample holds over 500,000 distinct CDR3 sequences; roughly 21% are singletons and the top ten take about 0.91%. CDR3 length equals 13 residues. Germline V CDR1 and CDR2: MNHNS, SASEGT. Trimming stripped 8 bases from V and 2 bases from J, with 11 bases between. The study, taken as a whole, reports: Invariant MAIT and iNKT cells are populations that could partly confound zero-insertion analyses.

This clonotype was observed a handful of times. What it binds is not known. The same data also went into a second study, on T cells expressing NK-cell markers. As that report states: The TCR beta repertoires originated in sorted CD3+CD56+NKG2C+, CD3+CD56+NKG2C- and CD3+CD56-NKG2C+ T cells. In roughly six donors, dominant CD3+CD56+NKG2C+ clonotypes ranked among the top 10 CD8+ clonotypes.

The sequenced sample was CD4+ T cells sorted from blood. The chain carries TRBV6-1 and TRBJ2-3; D uncertain. The sequence was collected from a woman younger than 35 in good health. CDR3 coding DNA: TGTGCCAGCTGTCGACTCTTCACAGATACGCAGTATTTT. Translating gives CASCRLFTDTQYF.